This T cell receptor (beta chain) stems from a study of cytomegalovirus exposure and HLA in healthy donors. Study-level information: Unique TCR beta sequences numbering fewer than 130 million came from 150 million to 200 million T cells in an earlier analysis.

Primers for the PCR totalled 60 Vbeta and 13 Jbeta. TCRdb's table, derived via immunoSEQ multiplex PCR, lists solely in-frame clones and lacks some. The table shows some 130,000 clones, with around 75% occurring only once. Whole-study results and caveats: Reported results showed that the classifier diagnosed cytomegalovirus status with high specificity and sensitivity. TRBV6-2, TRBV6-3 and other indistinguishable V segments were excluded.

The CDR3 is made up of 15 amino acids. The germline gives CDR1 MNHNY, CDR2 SVGAGI (reference sequence). J gave up 1 base and V 2 bases, and 2 bases lay outside the gene matches. As regards this clone: Its antigen is not identified.

Among the donors, all were healthy bone marrow donors. The chain joins TRBV6-6 to TRBJ2-3, with TRBD2 matching over 8 bases. Sample: PBMCs. This sequence was found in a man aged 25 to 40 in good health and CMV-seronegative. CDR3 nucleotides: TGTGCCAGCAGTTACCTGACTAGCGGCACAGATACGCAGTATTTT. As protein: CASSYLTSGTDTQYF.